Shown below are 17 T cell receptor beta chains from a single sample sequenced in a study of CD8 T cells in Susac syndrome (dated by TCRdb to between 2018 and 2021). The library relied on the immunoSEQ multiplex PCR assay. RNA was extracted with the RNeasy kit and roughly 0.45 to 1 ug was reverse transcribed using random hexamers. TCRdb reworked the public reads: Q25 trimming with fastp, MiXCR clone assembly, productive beta chains retained. Every entry covers one CDR3 protein and lists the most common genes and DNA from its rows. The sample table holds 100,000 or so distinct CDR3 sequences, of which around 90% were seen once. The top ten clonotypes cover over 0.12% of the sample. Material: CD4+ T cells from PBMCs. These receptor sequences come from a human donor in good health.

The chain combines TRBV5-4 with TRBJ2-2, with 7 bases lining up with TRBD2. The germline V gene has CDR1 SGHNT and CDR2 YYREEE (reference sequence). V was clipped by 3 bases and J by 6 bases; unmatched bases: 14. This CDR3 contains 17 residues. The CDR3 nucleotides are TGTGCCAGCAGCTGGTTAGCCCGGACTAGGGGTTCCGGGGAGCTGTTTTTT. It translates to CASSWLARTRGSGELFF.

This sequence joins TRBV5-1 and TRBJ2-5, with TRBD2 matching 10 bases. J was trimmed by 5 bases and V by 1 base; bases with no gene match: 8. The CDR3 covers 16 residues. Germline-derived CDR1 and CDR2 are SGHRS and YFSETQ. The CDR3, as DNA: TGCGCCAGCAGCTTGAGGCCTAGCGGGAGTAGTGAGACCCAGTACTTC. Protein sequence: CASSLRPSGSSETQYF.

This chain links TRBV7-2 with TRBJ2-7, with D maybe TRBD2 (6 bases). This CDR3 spans 14 amino acids. Per germline, CDR1 SGHTA and CDR2 FQGNSA. V was shortened by 7 bases and J by 7 bases, with 20 bases between the two germline ends. CDR3 sequence (DNA): TGTGCCAGCACCACCGAACGGGCGGGAAAGGAGCAGTACTTC. Protein: CASTTERAGKEQYF. The entire variable domain, with the rest obtained from reference TRBV7-2 and TRBJ2-7, is as follows: GAGVSQSPSNKVTEKGKDVELRCDPISGHTALYWYRQSLGQGLEFLIYFQGNSAPDKSGLPSDRFSAERTGGSVSTLTIQRTQQEDSAVYLCASTTERAGKEQYFGPGTRLTVT.

The chain combines TRBV9 with TRBJ2-5, with a weak D call TRBD2 (6 bases). From germline, CDR1 is SGDLS and CDR2 YYNGEE. This CDR3 region has 14 residues. V was trimmed by 6 bases and J by 5 bases, leaving 17 bases between them. DNA of the CDR3: TGTGCCAGCACCAATTCGGGGGTCGCGGAGACCCAGTACTTC. It encodes CASTNSGVAETQYF.

This clonotype occurred once. The chain couples TRBV15 to TRBJ1-5; D uncertain. The CDR3 has 15 amino acids. Germline V gives CDR1 LNHNV, CDR2 YYDKDF (reference sequence). Trimming shortened V by 0 bases and J by 3 bases, and 9 bases separated the two germline ends. CDR3 coding DNA: TGTGCCACCAGCAGAGACCAGTCTTACAATCAGCCCCAGCATTTT. It yields the protein CATSRDQSYNQPQHF. Supplemented by reference TRBV15 and TRBJ1-5, the full variable domain reads DAMVIQNPRYQVTQFGKPVTLSCSQTLNHNVMYWYQQKSSQAPKLLFHYYDKDFNNEADTPDNFQSRRPNTSFCFLDIRSPGLGDTAMYLCATSRDQSYNQPQHFGDGTRLSIL.

The chain links TRBV7-3 to TRBJ2-5; weak D call: TRBD1 (5 bases). The germline CDR1 and CDR2 sequences are SGHTA and FQGTGA. This CDR3 spans 15 amino acids. V lost 5 bases and J lost 2, with 15 bases in between. CDR3 in DNA: TGTGCCAGCAGCCCGACGAACGACAGACAAGAGACCCAGTACTTC. Its translation is CASSPTNDRQETQYF. Full variable domain (missing parts from reference TRBV7-3 and TRBJ2-5): GAGVSQTPSNKVTEKGKYVELRCDPISGHTALYWYRQSLGQGPEFLIYFQGTGAADDSGLPNDRFFAVRPEGSVSTLKIQRTERGDSAVYLCASSPTNDRQETQYFGPGTRLLVL.

The V gene is TRBV6-2 or TRBV6-3, the J gene TRBJ1-5; tentative D call: TRBD1 (5 bases). V was clipped by 7 bases and J by 2 bases, with 15 bases between them. The CDR3 covers 15 residues. Germline CDR1 MNHEY, CDR2 SVGEGT. CDR3 sequence: CASNIEGFGNQPQHF. The CDR3, as DNA: TGTGCCAGCAATATTGAGGGGTTCGGCAATCAGCCCCAGCATTTT.

For this clonotype: Germline and junction disagree at one end, which may indicate a read error. CDR3 amino acids: CSAGDLITGRAYEQYF. The CDR3 coding sequence is TGCAGTGCTGGAGATCTAATAACGGGACGCGCCTACGAGCAGTACTTC. V gene TRBV20-1 combines with J gene TRBJ2-7, with D perhaps being TRBD1 or TRBD2 (5 bases each). Germline V gene sequence: CDR1 DFQATT, CDR2 SNEGSKA (reference sequence). This CDR3 has 16 residues.

This sequence joins TRBV7-9 and TRBJ2-5; 14 bases align to TRBD2. Trimming took 5 bases from V and 9 from J; bases not matched to a gene: 8. Germline loops: CDR1 SEHNR, CDR2 FQNEAQ (reference sequence). The CDR3 totals 15 residues. The CDR3 spells CASSRGLAGGQAQYF. CDR3 DNA sequence: TGTGCCAGCAGCCGAGGACTAGCGGGGGGCCAGGCCCAGTACTTC.

The rearrangement joins TRBV4-1 to TRBJ2-7; 7 bases align to TRBD1. CDR1 MGHRA and CDR2 YSYEKL come from the germline V gene. The CDR3 runs 14 residues. V lost 1 base to trimming and J lost 4 bases; unmatched junction nucleotides: 4. CDR3 DNA: TGCGCCAGCAGCCAAGGGGACAGAATTTACGAGCAGTACTTC. Translation gives CASSQGDRIYEQYF.

V gene TRBV12-5 combines with J gene TRBJ2-7; tentative D call: TRBD2 (6 bases). CDR1 and CDR2 (germline): LGHNT, FRNRAP. CDR3 length: 12 residues. V dropped 9 bases and J dropped 4 bases, with 13 bases sitting between them. CDR3 residues: CASREASYEQYF. For the CDR3, the DNA is TGTGCTAGCAGGGAGGCCTCATACGAGCAGTACTTC.

The rearrangement links TRBV3-1 to TRBJ2-3; no clear D gene. The V end lost 0 bases, the J end lost 0 bases, and 16 bases lay between the germline ends. The V gene's germline CDR1 is LGHDT and CDR2 YNNKEL (reference sequence). CDR3 length equals 18 residues. The CDR3 is CASSQDQSPILSTDTQYF. CDR3 coding DNA: TGTGCCAGCAGCCAAGATCAGTCTCCCATTCTTAGCACAGATACGCAGTATTTT.

The rearrangement links TRBV14 to TRBJ1-2; 11 bases agree with TRBD1. The V gene's germline CDR1 is SGHDN and CDR2 FVKESK. After removal of 1 base from V and 11 bases from J, the junction contained 6 bases not matched to a gene. The length of the CDR3 is 14 residues. The CDR3 loop is CASSQVAGQGAYTF. The CDR3 coding sequence is TGTGCCAGCAGCCAAGTTGCCGGACAGGGGGCTTACACCTTC.

The CDR3 DNA is TGCAGTGCTAGTCGTGGAACTGAAGCTTTCTTT. Translating it yields CSASRGTEAFF. V gene TRBV20-1 combines with J gene TRBJ1-1; D call uncertain. The CDR3 is 11 amino acids. Germline-derived CDR1 and CDR2 are DFQATT and SNEGSKA (reference sequence). V was pared by 3 bases and J by 5 bases, with 7 bases between.

The chain is built from TRBV30 and TRBJ1-2; the D is unclear. V gave up 2 bases and J gave up 13 bases, with 17 bases separating them. The CDR3 spans 12 residues. The germline V gene has CDR1 GTSNPN and CDR2 SVGIG (reference sequence). DNA of the CDR3: TGTGCCTGGAGTCCTACGGTGTCGACTTCCACCTTC. Its translation is CAWSPTVSTSTF.

This clonotype was detected only once. The chain carries TRBV7-8 and TRBJ1-4; TRBD1 agrees at 10 bases. This CDR3 spans 19 amino acids. V shed 5 bases and J 1 base; nucleotides not matched to a gene: 13. Germline CDR1 SGHVS, CDR2 FQNEAQ. The CDR3 DNA reads as TGTGCCAGCAGCCTAGTCCCGGGACAGGGGTTGGGAACTAATGAAAAACTGTTTTTT. Encoded protein: CASSLVPGQGLGTNEKLFF.

The chain has TRBV7-9 and TRBJ1-6; D call uncertain. The CDR3 runs 12 residues. Germline V gene lookup returns CDR1 SEHNR and CDR2 FQNEAQ (reference sequence). V was pared by 5 bases and J by 13 bases, with 12 bases between. The CDR3 protein is CASSPYASPLHF. CDR3 bases: TGTGCCAGCAGCCCGTATGCCTCCCCCCTCCACTTT.